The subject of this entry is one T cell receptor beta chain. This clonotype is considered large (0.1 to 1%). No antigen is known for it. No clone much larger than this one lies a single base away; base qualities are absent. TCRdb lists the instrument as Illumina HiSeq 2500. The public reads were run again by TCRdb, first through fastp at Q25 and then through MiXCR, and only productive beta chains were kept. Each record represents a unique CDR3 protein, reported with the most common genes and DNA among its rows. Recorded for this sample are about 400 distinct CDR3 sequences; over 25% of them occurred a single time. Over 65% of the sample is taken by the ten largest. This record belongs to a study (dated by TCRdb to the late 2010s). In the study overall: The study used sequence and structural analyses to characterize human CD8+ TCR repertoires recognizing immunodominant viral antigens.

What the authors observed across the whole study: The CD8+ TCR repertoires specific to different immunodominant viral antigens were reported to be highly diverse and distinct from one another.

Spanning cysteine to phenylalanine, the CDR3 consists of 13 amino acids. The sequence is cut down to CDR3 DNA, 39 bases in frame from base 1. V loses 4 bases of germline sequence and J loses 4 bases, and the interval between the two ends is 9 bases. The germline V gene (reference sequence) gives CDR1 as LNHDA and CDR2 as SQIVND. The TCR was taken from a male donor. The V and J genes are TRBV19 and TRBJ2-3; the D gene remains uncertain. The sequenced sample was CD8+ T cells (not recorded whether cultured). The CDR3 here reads CASSTRSADTQYF. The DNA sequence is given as TGTGCCAGTAGTACCAGGAGCGCAGATACGCAGTATTTT.